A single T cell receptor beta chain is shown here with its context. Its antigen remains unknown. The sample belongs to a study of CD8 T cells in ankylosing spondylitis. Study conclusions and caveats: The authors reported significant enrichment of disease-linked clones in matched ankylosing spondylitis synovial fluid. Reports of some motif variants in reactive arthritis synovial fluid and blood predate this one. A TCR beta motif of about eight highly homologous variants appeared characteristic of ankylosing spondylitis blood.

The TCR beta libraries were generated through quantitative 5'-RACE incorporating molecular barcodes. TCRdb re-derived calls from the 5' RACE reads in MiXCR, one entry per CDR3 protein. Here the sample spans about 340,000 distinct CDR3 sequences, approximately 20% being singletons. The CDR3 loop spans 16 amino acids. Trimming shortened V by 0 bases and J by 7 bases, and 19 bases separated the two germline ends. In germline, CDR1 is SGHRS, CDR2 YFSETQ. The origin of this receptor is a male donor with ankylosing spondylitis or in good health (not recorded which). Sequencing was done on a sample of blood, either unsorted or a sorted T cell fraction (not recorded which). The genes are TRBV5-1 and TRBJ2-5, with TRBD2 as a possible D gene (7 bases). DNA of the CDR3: TGCGCCAGCAGCTTGGAAGGGGGGGACCGTCATGCGACCCAGTACTTC. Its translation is CASSLEGGDRHATQYF.